A selection of T cell receptor beta chains follows, all from one sample in a study of technical replicates of blood from a handful of donors. Sequencing used immunoSEQ multiplex PCR; TCRdb keeps in-frame clones, though not all of them. Counted here are about 75,000 clones, roughly nine tenths occurring once; the ten biggest clones make up 4.7%. Source material: PBMCs. These receptor sequences come from a human donor in good health. Some clones in this sample may be carry-over from other donors' samples. CDR3s include the opening cysteine and the closing phenylalanine or tryptophan. Each record gives: clone size, V gene, J gene, D gene, CDR3 DNA, CDR3 protein. A D gene is named only where the DNA matches it firmly. The size of a clone is reported for some rows only, either as once, few or many, or as a class for expanded clones.

clone size: NA
V gene: TRBV5-4
J gene: TRBJ1-1
D gene: NA
CDR3 DNA: TGTGCCAGCAGCTTGCCCGGGCGCGGGGCCACTGAAGCTTTCTTT
CDR3 protein: CASSLPGRGATEAFF

clone size: NA
V gene: TRBV13
J gene: TRBJ2-1
D gene: TRBD2
CDR3 DNA: TGTGCCAGCAGCTTAATGGGGTCTAGCGGGAGTAGGGCTGAGCAGTTCTTC
CDR3 protein: CASSLMGSSGSRAEQFF

clone size: few
V gene: TRBV7-2
J gene: TRBJ2-3
D gene: TRBD2
CDR3 DNA: TGTGCCAGCAGCTTGCTGGGACTAGCTAAAGATACGCAGTATTTT
CDR3 protein: CASSLLGLAKDTQYF

clone size: once
V gene: TRBV2
J gene: TRBJ2-7
D gene: TRBD2
CDR3 DNA: TGTGCCAGCAGGCCAACTAGCGGGGGAGCCGACGAGCAGTACTTC
CDR3 protein: CASRPTSGGADEQYF

clone size: NA
V gene: TRBV4-2
J gene: TRBJ2-5
D gene: NA
CDR3 DNA: TGTGCCAGCAGCCAAGATCTCACAGAAGAGACCCAGTACTTC
CDR3 protein: CASSQDLTEETQYF

clone size: NA
V gene: TRBV19
J gene: TRBJ1-5
D gene: TRBD1
CDR3 DNA: TGTGCCAGTAGTATACGGACAGGGGGCGAGAGGCCCCAGCATTTT
CDR3 protein: CASSIRTGGERPQHF

clone size: NA
V gene: TRBV19
J gene: TRBJ1-3
D gene: NA
CDR3 DNA: TGTGCCAGTACTCAGGGTTTGCGCTCTGGAAACACCATATATTTT
CDR3 protein: CASTQGLRSGNTIYF

clone size: NA
V gene: TRBV7-2
J gene: TRBJ2-1
D gene: TRBD2
CDR3 DNA: TGTGCCAGCAGCACCGGGGGACTAGCGGCTAAGCAGTTCTTC
CDR3 protein: CASSTGGLAAKQFF

clone size: NA
V gene: TRBV30
J gene: TRBJ1-2
D gene: NA
CDR3 DNA: TGTGCCTGGAGTGTAATAACGGGAAGGGACTATGGCTACACCTTC
CDR3 protein: CAWSVITGRDYGYTF

clone size: NA
V gene: TRBV18
J gene: TRBJ2-7
D gene: NA
CDR3 DNA: TGTGCCAGCTCACCTTACGGGGGCGAGCAGTACTTC
CDR3 protein: CASSPYGGEQYF

clone size: NA
V gene: TRBV30
J gene: TRBJ2-2
D gene: TRBD1
CDR3 DNA: TGTGCCTGGACTTCCAATGACAGGGGACGGACCGGGGAGCTGTTTTTT
CDR3 protein: CAWTSNDRGRTGELFF

clone size: NA
V gene: TRBV5-6
J gene: TRBJ2-3
D gene: TRBD2
CDR3 DNA: TGTGCCAGCAGCCCCGGAACTAGCGGGTGGGGGGATACGCAGTATTTT
CDR3 protein: CASSPGTSGWGDTQYF

clone size: NA
V gene: TRBV6-1
J gene: TRBJ1-2
D gene: NA
CDR3 DNA: TGTGCCAGCACCCCCGTCGGAGCTAACTATGGCTACACCTTC
CDR3 protein: CASTPVGANYGYTF

clone size: NA
V gene: TRBV6-1
J gene: TRBJ1-1
D gene: TRBD1
CDR3 DNA: TGTGCCAGCAGTGAAGGGACAGGCAACACTGAAGCTTTCTTT
CDR3 protein: CASSEGTGNTEAFF

clone size: NA
V gene: TRBV7-9
J gene: TRBJ1-2
D gene: TRBD1
CDR3 DNA: TGTGCCAGCAGCTTATCCGACAGGGGCAACTATGGCTACACCTTC
CDR3 protein: CASSLSDRGNYGYTF

clone size: NA
V gene: TRBV2
J gene: TRBJ1-2
D gene: TRBD1
CDR3 DNA: TGTGCCAGCACCTTGAGGCCGGGACAGGGAGGGAATGGCTACACCTTC
CDR3 protein: CASTLRPGQGGNGYTF

clone size: NA
V gene: TRBV6-6
J gene: TRBJ1-5
D gene: NA
CDR3 DNA: TGTGCCAGCAGTTACGGGCCGTCGGGGATCAATCAGCCCCAGCATTTT
CDR3 protein: CASSYGPSGINQPQHF

clone size: NA
V gene: TRBV19
J gene: TRBJ2-7
D gene: TRBD2
CDR3 DNA: TGTGCCAGTAGTTCGGGGGGATCCTACGAGCAGTACTTC
CDR3 protein: CASSSGGSYEQYF

clone size: NA
V gene: TRBV19
J gene: TRBJ2-1
D gene: NA
CDR3 DNA: TGTGCCAGTAGTATAGAAAGGGCGGGTGGGGGGAATGAGCAGTTCTTC
CDR3 protein: CASSIERAGGGNEQFF

clone size: NA
V gene: TRBV2
J gene: TRBJ2-1
D gene: TRBD2
CDR3 DNA: TGTGCCAGCAGTGGAGCGAGCGGGGGGCCCACCGAGCAGTTCTTC
CDR3 protein: CASSGASGGPTEQFF

clone size: few
V gene: TRBV7-6
J gene: TRBJ2-7
D gene: NA
CDR3 DNA: TGTGCCAGCAGCCCGGACCAGGGGGGTTCCTACGAGCAGTACTTC
CDR3 protein: CASSPDQGGSYEQYF

clone size: NA
V gene: TRBV12-5
J gene: TRBJ1-2
D gene: TRBD1
CDR3 DNA: TGTGCTAGTGGCGTGAAAACCGGGACAGGGAAGAGGCACTTC
CDR3 protein: CASGVKTGTGKRHF

clone size: NA
V gene: TRBV30
J gene: TRBJ1-1
D gene: NA
CDR3 DNA: TGTGCCTGGACGGGGGGGGCCACTGAAGCTTTCTTT
CDR3 protein: CAWTGGATEAFF

clone size: NA
V gene: TRBV5-1
J gene: TRBJ1-1
D gene: TRBD1
CDR3 DNA: TGCGCCAGCAGCGTTGGGCATACAGGGGACACTGAAGCTTTCTTT
CDR3 protein: CASSVGHTGDTEAFF

clone size: NA
V gene: TRBV10-1
J gene: TRBJ2-1
D gene: TRBD2
CDR3 DNA: TGCGCCAGCAGAGGACTAGCGGGAGGGCCATCCTACAATGAGCAGTTCTTC
CDR3 protein: CASRGLAGGPSYNEQFF

clone size: NA
V gene: TRBV27
J gene: TRBJ1-2
D gene: NA
CDR3 DNA: TGTGCCAGCAGTACCTCACAGGGCGGCTATGGCTACACCTTC
CDR3 protein: CASSTSQGGYGYTF

clone size: NA
V gene: TRBV5-1
J gene: TRBJ2-7
D gene: TRBD1
CDR3 DNA: TGCGCCAGCAGCTTCCTCGACAGGGCCGAGCAGTACTTC
CDR3 protein: CASSFLDRAEQYF

clone size: NA
V gene: TRBV13
J gene: TRBJ2-7
D gene: NA
CDR3 DNA: TGTGCCAGCAGCTTAGTCCTAGGCTACGAGCAGTACTTC
CDR3 protein: CASSLVLGYEQYF

clone size: NA
V gene: TRBV20-1
J gene: TRBJ2-3
D gene: NA
CDR3 DNA: TGCAGTGCTAGGCCCAGGGATACGCAGTATTTT
CDR3 protein: CSARPRDTQYF

clone size: NA
V gene: TRBV29-1
J gene: TRBJ2-1
D gene: NA
CDR3 DNA: TGCAGCGTTTTATGGCGGGAACATTACAATGAGCAGTTCTTC
CDR3 protein: CSVLWREHYNEQFF

clone size: NA
V gene: TRBV19
J gene: TRBJ1-2
D gene: NA
CDR3 DNA: TGTGCCAGTAGTATTTCGGGGGGCTCCCATGGCTACACCTTC
CDR3 protein: CASSISGGSHGYTF

clone size: NA
V gene: TRBV7-6
J gene: TRBJ2-7
D gene: NA
CDR3 DNA: TGTGCCAGCAGCCCTCAACAGGCCGGCGAGCAGTACTTC
CDR3 protein: CASSPQQAGEQYF

clone size: NA
V gene: TRBV7-2
J gene: TRBJ2-5
D gene: TRBD1
CDR3 DNA: TGTGCCAGCTTGAGACAGGGAAAGGGTGTTAAGACCCAGTACTTC
CDR3 protein: CASLRQGKGVKTQYF

clone size: NA
V gene: TRBV18
J gene: TRBJ2-7
D gene: TRBD2
CDR3 DNA: TGTGCCAGCTCAGCGGGGACTAGCGGGCACTACGAGCAGTACTTC
CDR3 protein: CASSAGTSGHYEQYF

clone size: NA
V gene: TRBV7-3
J gene: TRBJ1-1
D gene: NA
CDR3 DNA: TGTGCCAGCAGCCGAAGTCGGGACACTGAAGCTTTCTTT
CDR3 protein: CASSRSRDTEAFF